This TCR beta chain is from a study of blood T cell repertoires in COVID-19. Study in general: Sources were T cells, B-cell-depleted T cells, or PBMCs; the material itself was cDNA or gDNA.

TCRdb keeps only in-frame clones here, not all; method: immunoSEQ multiplex PCR. This table has 140,000 to 150,000 clones, around four fifths appearing once. The CDR3 totals 14 residues. V lost 8 bases and J lost 4; bases outside the gene matches: 10. Germline assignment: CDR1 SQVTM and CDR2 ANQGSEA. Living in about 25 US areas, the participants were between roughly 18 and 90 years of age. Donors were grouped by their self-reported clinical history. The recovered donors of Cohort 3 showed two negative PCRs, clearance, or symptom resolution. V and J are TRBV29-1 and TRBJ2-5, with 10 bases identical to TRBD1. The TCR originated in a woman between 35 and 50 years old who had recovered from COVID-19. The material sequenced was PBMCs or T cells enriched from blood (not recorded which). The CDR3 nucleotides read TGCAGCCATAAAAGACAGGGGGCGTTAGAGACCCAGTACTTC. Protein sequence: CSHKRQGALETQYF.